A single sample gave rise to the 26 T cell receptor beta chains below, sequenced in a study of response to subunit inactivated influenza vaccine. TCRdb passed the RT-PCR reads through MiXCR, listing each CDR3 protein once. The data show just under 550,000 distinct CDR3 sequences, roughly 25% seen once. The same data also contributed to another study, on T cells expressing NK-cell markers. That investigation notes: 5'RACE template switching built TCR beta cDNA with unique molecular identifiers.

The sequencing used CD4+ T cells sorted from PBMCs, collected roughly 12 days after vaccination. The receptors were gathered from a man aged 50 or older who received an inactivated influenza vaccine.

This rearrangement joins TRBV10-1 to TRBJ2-7; maybe TRBD1 (6 bases). The CDR3 is 13 residues long. Trimming pared 6 bases from V and 6 bases from J, leaving 15 bases between. From germline, CDR1 is WNHNN and CDR2 SYGVQD (reference sequence). In DNA, the CDR3 is TGCGCCAGCAGCCGGCACAGGGTAGGCGAGCAGTACTTC. As protein: CASSRHRVGEQYF.

The chain employs TRBV3-1 and TRBJ1-4; D not certain. Trimming took off 6 bases at V and 3 bases at J, with 11 bases between the two ends. Germline values: CDR1 LGHDT, CDR2 YNNKEL (reference sequence). The CDR3 runs 14 residues. Here the CDR3 reads CASRRAGANEKLFF. As DNA, the CDR3 is TGTGCCAGCAGAAGGGCGGGAGCTAATGAAAAACTGTTTTTT.

The chain carries TRBV7-3 and TRBJ2-2; 13 positions match TRBD2. The length of the CDR3 is 18 residues. Trimming took 5 bases from V and 6 from J; bases not matched to a gene: 12. Germline V lookup: CDR1 SGHTA, CDR2 FQGTGA. The CDR3 region is CASSQPPLAGGPAGELFF. The DNA for the CDR3 is TGTGCCAGCAGCCAACCTCCACTAGCGGGAGGGCCGGCCGGGGAGCTGTTTTTT.

This clonotype was seen many times. The genes are TRBV28 and TRBJ2-5, with a tentative D call TRBD2 (5 bases). The length of the CDR3 is 15 residues. V gave up 3 bases and J gave up 5 bases, with 16 bases separating them. Germline V CDR1 and CDR2: MDHEN, SYDVKM. The chain's CDR3 is CASSLGDHSGETQYF. As DNA, the CDR3 is TGTGCCAGCAGTTTGGGAGACCACTCTGGGGAGACCCAGTACTTC.

This clonotype was detected only a few times. This chain connects TRBV5-1 to TRBJ1-1; 7 nucleotides line up with TRBD1. Germline V lookup: CDR1 SGHRS, CDR2 YFSETQ. V lost 5 bases, J lost 5 bases, and 12 bases stayed unmatched. The CDR3 contains 15 residues. The CDR3: CASRDPTGWETEAFF. Here the CDR3 DNA reads TGCGCCAGCAGGGACCCGACAGGGTGGGAGACTGAAGCTTTCTTT.

This clonotype was counted a few times. This chain uses TRBV30 with TRBJ2-3; possible D gene TRBD2, 6 bases. Trimming shortened V by 1 base and J by 2 bases, and 13 bases separated the two germline ends. The CDR3 has 15 amino acids. Per germline, CDR1 GTSNPN and CDR2 SVGIG (reference sequence). The chain's CDR3 is CAWSAAAGYTDTQYF. For the CDR3, the DNA is TGTGCCTGGAGTGCGGCGGCGGGATACACAGATACGCAGTATTTT.

The CDR3 DNA sequence: TGCGCCAGCAGCCAAGAGGGGCGTCCCCGAGAAGAGACCCAGTACTTC. Translation: CASSQEGRPREETQYF. The chain couples TRBV4-3 to TRBJ2-5, with D perhaps matching TRBD1 (5 bases). Per the germline V gene, CDR1 is LGHNA and CDR2 is YSLEER. CDR3 size: 16 residues. V was trimmed by 0 bases and J by 3 bases, leaving 14 bases between them.

The V gene is TRBV18, the J gene TRBJ2-6; a possible D gene is TRBD2 (5 bases). The CDR3 spans 15 residues. V was pared by 2 bases and J by 2 bases, with 7 bases between. Germline V gene data show CDR1 as KGHSH and CDR2 as LQKENI. The CDR3 region is CASSPGLPGANVLTF. The DNA for the CDR3 is TGTGCCAGCTCACCAGGACTCCCTGGGGCCAACGTCCTGACTTTC.

At least ten counts were recorded for this clonotype. The chain recombines TRBV12-3 or TRBV12-4 with TRBJ1-6, with 8 bases aligning to TRBD1. The trim removed 5 bases at V and 6 bases at J, leaving 6 bases unmatched. This CDR3 region has 15 residues. The CDR3 spells CASSTGGTVNSPLHF. The CDR3 DNA reads as TGTGCCAGCAGTACAGGGGGGACAGTTAATTCACCCCTCCACTTT.

The chain has TRBV20-1 and TRBJ1-2; D may be TRBD1 (5 bases). The V gene lost 3 bases and the J gene lost 8 bases, with 10 bases spanning the gap. The CDR3 contains 11 residues. Germline lookup yields CDR1 DFQATT and CDR2 SNEGSKA (reference sequence). The CDR3 loop reads CSARISGGYTF. The CDR3 DNA follows: TGCAGTGCTAGGATTTCAGGGGGCTACACCTTC.

This clonotype was counted only a few times. This sequence joins TRBV5-5 and TRBJ1-5; D remains ambiguous. Germline CDR1 SGHKS, CDR2 YYEKEE (reference sequence). This CDR3 contains 13 residues. Trimming removed 0 bases from V and 10 bases from J, with 11 bases in between. For the CDR3, the DNA is TGTGCCAGCAGCTTGGAGCTGGGCCATCCCCAGCATTTT. As protein: CASSLELGHPQHF. Using reference TRBV5-5 and TRBJ1-5 for the parts outside the CDR3, the full variable domain is DAGVTQSPTHLIKTRGQQVTLRCSPISGHKSVSWYQQVLGQGPQFIFQYYEKEERGRGNFPDRFSARQFPNYSSELNVNALLLGDSALYLCASSLELGHPQHFGDGTRLSIL.

The chain links TRBV5-1 to TRBJ1-4; 8 bases map to TRBD1. This CDR3 has 14 amino acids. CDR1 is SGHRS, CDR2 YFSETQ, per germline. V shed 4 bases and J 8 bases; nucleotides not matched to a gene: 7. Written as DNA, the CDR3 is TGCGCCAGCAGCCCGGGACAGGTGCGGGAAAAACTGTTTTTT. This sequence encodes CASSPGQVREKLFF.

The CDR3 sequence: CASSTGTYGEKLFF. In DNA form, the CDR3 reads TGCGCCAGCAGCACCGGGACGTATGGTGAAAAACTGTTTTTT. This chain connects TRBV5-1 to TRBJ1-4, with a possible D match to TRBD1 (5 bases). CDR3 length equals 14 residues. Germline loops: CDR1 SGHRS, CDR2 YFSETQ. The ends were cut back, 4 bases at V and 7 bases at J, with 14 bases in the middle.

Details on this clonotype: Given a much more abundant clone one base away, this may be a read error. V gene TRBV28 combines with J gene TRBJ1-4; the D gene is possibly TRBD1 (5 bases). Germline V CDR1 and CDR2: MDHEN, SYDVKM. V was shortened by 5 bases and J by 5 bases, with 18 bases between the two germline ends. This CDR3 is built from 16 residues. Here the CDR3 DNA reads TGTGCCAGCAGTATATTCGGGACGGCGGTGAATGAAAAACTGTTTTTT. Translated: CASSIFGTAVNEKLFF.

CDR3 sequence reads: CSVERQDYGYTF. CDR3 nucleotide sequence: TGCAGCGTTGAGAGGCAGGACTATGGCTACACCTTC. The chain combines TRBV29-1 with TRBJ1-2; D unclear. Germline-derived CDR1 and CDR2 are SQVTM and ANQGSEA. Trimming took off 3 bases at V and 3 bases at J, with 8 bases between the two ends. The CDR3 totals 12 residues. The full variable domain, in which reference TRBV29-1 and TRBJ1-2 provide the parts outside the CDR3, is SAVISQKPSRDICQRGTSLTIQCQVDSQVTMMFWYRQQPGQSLTLIATANQGSEATYESGFVIDKFPISRPNLTFSTLTVSNMSPEDSSIYLCSVERQDYGYTFGSGTRLTVV.

This clonotype was counted only a few times. J is TRBJ2-7 and V is TRBV29-1, with TRBD2 matching over 13 bases. J lost 6 bases, V lost 6 bases, and 5 bases had no gene match. Germline CDR1 SQVTM, CDR2 ANQGSEA. The CDR3 length is 13 residues. As DNA, the CDR3 is TGCAGCGTGCGCGGACTAGCGGGAGTCGAGCAGTACTTC. Translated, it gives CSVRGLAGVEQYF.

The V call is TRBV5-6, the J call TRBJ2-1; D unresolved. This CDR3 region has 14 residues. Per germline, CDR1 SGHDT and CDR2 YYEEEE. Trimming took off 5 bases at V and 4 bases at J, with 13 bases between the two ends. The chain's CDR3 is CASSFRGRYNEQFF. In nucleotides, the CDR3 is TGTGCCAGCAGTTTTCGAGGACGGTACAATGAGCAGTTCTTC.

This clonotype was seen a few times. V is TRBV20-1 and J is TRBJ2-3, with D unclear. CDR3 size: 13 residues. The V and J ends lost 4 bases and 0 bases respectively, with 8 bases between them. Germline loops: CDR1 DFQATT, CDR2 SNEGSKA (reference sequence). CDR3 in DNA: TGCAGTGCTACTAGGACGAGCACAGATACGCAGTATTTT. This translates into CSATRTSTDTQYF.

This chain joins TRBV28 and TRBJ2-7; 8 nucleotides agree with TRBD1. Germline CDR1 and CDR2: MDHEN and SYDVKM. J lost 6 bases, V lost 3 bases, and 19 bases had no gene match. CDR3 size: 18 residues. The CDR3 nucleotides are TGTGCCAGCAGTTTCAACGGACAGGGAAGGCTTGGGGCTGGCGAGCAGTACTTC. This translates into CASSFNGQGRLGAGEQYF.

This clonotype has just a few counts. The rearrangement uses TRBV6-2 or TRBV6-3 and TRBJ1-4; 7 bases agree with TRBD1. CDR3 length equals 13 residues. Germline V CDR1 and CDR2: MNHEY, SVGEGT. Trimming cost V 7 bases and J 4 bases; bases outside gene matches: 3. CDR3 bases: TGTGCCAGCACGGACAGGATTAATGAAAAACTGTTTTTT. This encodes CASTDRINEKLFF.

Many counts were recorded for this clonotype. The chain links TRBV5-1 to TRBJ2-1; no reliable D call. The V end lost 1 base, the J end lost 1 base, and 6 bases lay between the germline ends. Germline CDR1 and CDR2: SGHRS and YFSETQ. The CDR3 spans 14 residues. The CDR3 region has the DNA TGCGCCAGCAGCTTGTATAGATCCTACAATGAGCAGTTCTTC. The encoded protein is CASSLYRSYNEQFF. Variable domain in full (rest from reference TRBV5-1 and TRBJ2-1): KAGVTQTPRYLIKTRGQQVTLSCSPISGHRSVSWYQQTPGQGLQFLFEYFSETQRNKGNFPGRFSGRQFSNSRSEMNVSTLELGDSALYLCASSLYRSYNEQFFGPGTRLTVL.

The rearrangement links TRBV7-6 to TRBJ2-7; TRBD1 or TRBD2 may be the D gene (5 bases each). Trimming removed 1 base from V and 6 bases from J, with 19 bases in between. Germline CDR1 SGHVS, CDR2 FNYEAQ. This CDR3 contains 16 residues. This CDR3 reads CASSLVGVKLVPEQYF. The CDR3, as DNA: TGTGCCAGCAGCTTAGTGGGGGTCAAGTTGGTGCCCGAGCAGTACTTC.

This clonotype was counted between two and nine times. The V and J genes are TRBV12-3 or TRBV12-4 and TRBJ1-5; weak D call: TRBD1 (5 bases). This CDR3 has 16 amino acids. V was trimmed by 5 bases and J by 6 bases, leaving 20 bases between them. The CDR3, as DNA: TGTGCCAGCAGTCAAAGCGGGGCGGCGAGAGTTCAGCCCCAGCATTTT. Translation: CASSQSGAARVQPQHF.

This chain connects TRBV5-1 to TRBJ2-3; unclear D gene. The germline V gene encodes CDR1 SGHRS and CDR2 YFSETQ. Trimming removed 1 base at V and 4 bases at J, with 7 bases between. The length of the CDR3 is 13 residues. The CDR3 DNA follows: TGCGCCAGCAGCTTGCGGGTAGCAGATACGCAGTATTTT. Its protein is CASSLRVADTQYF.

In this sample, this clonotype turned up once. The V call is TRBV20-1, the J call TRBJ2-3; D perhaps matches TRBD2 (5 bases). The CDR3 sequence is 13 residues long. Trimming pared 6 bases from V and 0 bases from J, leaving 10 bases between. Germline-derived CDR1 and CDR2 are DFQATT and SNEGSKA (reference sequence). DNA for the CDR3: TGCAGTGCGGACTCATCTAGCACAGATACGCAGTATTTT. Translated: CSADSSSTDTQYF.

The genes are TRBV25-1 and TRBJ2-7; 13 positions agree with TRBD2. J gave up 4 bases and V 2 bases, and 8 bases lay outside the gene matches. Germline lookup yields CDR1 MGHDK and CDR2 SYGVNS. The CDR3 is made up of 17 amino acids. The CDR3 region is CASSEARGTSGMYEQYF. The CDR3 DNA reads TGTGCCAGCAGTGAAGCCCGCGGGACTAGCGGGATGTACGAGCAGTACTTC.